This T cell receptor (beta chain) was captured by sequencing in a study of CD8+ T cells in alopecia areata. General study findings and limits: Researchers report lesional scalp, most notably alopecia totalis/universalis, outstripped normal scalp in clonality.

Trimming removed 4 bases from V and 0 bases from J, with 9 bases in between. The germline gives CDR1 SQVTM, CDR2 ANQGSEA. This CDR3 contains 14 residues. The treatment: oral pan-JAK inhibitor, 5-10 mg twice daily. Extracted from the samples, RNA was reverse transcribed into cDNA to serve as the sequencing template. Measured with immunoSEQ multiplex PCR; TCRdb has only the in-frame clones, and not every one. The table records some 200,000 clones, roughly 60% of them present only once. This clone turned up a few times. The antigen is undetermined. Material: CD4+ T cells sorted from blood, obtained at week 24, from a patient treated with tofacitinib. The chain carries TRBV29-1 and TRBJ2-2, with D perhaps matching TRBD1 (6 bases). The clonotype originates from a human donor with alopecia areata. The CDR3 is CSVAGTSNTGELFF. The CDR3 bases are TGCAGCGTTGCCGGGACATCGAACACCGGGGAGCTGTTTTTT.